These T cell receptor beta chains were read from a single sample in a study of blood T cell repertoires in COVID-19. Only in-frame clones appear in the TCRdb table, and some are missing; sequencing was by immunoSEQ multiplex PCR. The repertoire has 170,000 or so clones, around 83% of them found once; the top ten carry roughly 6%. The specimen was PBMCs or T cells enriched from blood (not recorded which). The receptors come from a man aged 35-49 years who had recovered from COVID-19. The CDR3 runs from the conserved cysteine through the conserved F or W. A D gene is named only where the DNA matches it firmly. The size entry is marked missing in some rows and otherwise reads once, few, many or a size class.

TGTGCCAGCAGGCCCGCGGGGGTGGAGACCCAGTACTTC CASRPAGVETQYF TRBJ2-5 TRBD2 TRBV5-4 -
TGTGCCAGCTCCCCAGTACGAAAGGGGGCGGGCGAGCAGTACTTC CASSPVRKGAGEQYF TRBJ2-7 TRBD1 TRBV18 once
TGTGCCAGTAAATGGGGGCCAGACACCGGGGAGCTGTTTTTT CASKWGPDTGELFF TRBJ2-2 - TRBV19 -
TGTGCCAGCAGTTACAGTCGGGCGGGAGGGTCGGATACGCAGTATTTT CASSYSRAGGSDTQYF TRBJ2-3 TRBD2 TRBV6-5 -
TGTGCCAGCAGTGAAGGACAAGACAGAGAGCAGTACTTC CASSEGQDREQYF TRBJ2-7 - TRBV2 -
TGTGCCAGCAGCTGGAGGGGAGAGACCCAGTACTTC CASSWRGETQYF TRBJ2-5 - TRBV5-4 -
TGTGCCAGCAGCGTATCGGCTGATCGGACATCAGGGGGATTCGGCTACACCTTC CASSVSADRTSGGFGYTF TRBJ1-2 TRBD1 TRBV9 -
TGTGCCAGCAGACAAGGGACAACCTACGAGCAGTACTTC CASRQGTTYEQYF TRBJ2-7 - TRBV6-5 -
TGTGCCAGCAGCTTGGGCGGGAGTAGTTCCTACAATGAGCAGTTCTTC CASSLGGSSSYNEQFF TRBJ2-1 TRBD2 TRBV7-2 -
TGTGCCAGCAGCGCGTCAGGGGTCGGGCAGTACTTC CASSASGVGQYF TRBJ2-7 - TRBV14 -
TGTGCCAGCAGCTTATTAGGGGGCGCGGATGAAAAACTGTTTTTT CASSLLGGADEKLFF TRBJ1-4 TRBD1 TRBV7-6 once
TGTGCCAGCAGTGAAGTGGGGAGAGCGGACCAAGAGACCCAGTACTTC CASSEVGRADQETQYF TRBJ2-5 - TRBV6-1 once